This TCR beta chain was sequenced for a study of shared clonotypes between healthy human individuals. Donors were Caucasian adults residing in Nashville, Tennessee, USA. The authors ran the assay at deep level. Investigators spread the genomic DNA of each subset evenly over several immunoSEQ plates. Among the unsorted PBMC samples, replicate PCRs used around 0.3 ug DNA, some 30,000 T cell genomes. Sequenced by immunoSEQ multiplex PCR; TCRdb stores in-frame clones only, minus some. Of a few hundred thousand clones in the sample, more than 70% were seen once. V lost 6 bases, J lost 1 base, and 5 bases stayed unmatched. CDR1 MDHEN and CDR2 SYDVKM come from the germline V gene. This CDR3 is built from 15 residues.

The receptor comes from a woman aged 40 to 55 in good health. Some clones in this sample may be carry-over from other donors' samples. The chain joins TRBV28 to TRBJ2-5; TRBD1 matches at 10 bases. Sequencing input: PBMCs. Written as DNA, the CDR3 is TGTGCCAGCAGCCTGACAGGGGGCGGCCAAGAGACCCAGTACTTC. Protein product: CASSLTGGGQETQYF.